The present entry profiles one TCR beta chain with its context. Germline V gene data show CDR1 as SGHDN and CDR2 as FVKESK. Trimming removed 4 bases from V and 5 bases from J, with 3 bases in between. The CDR3 runs to 11 residues. The protocol was immunoSEQ multiplex PCR, while the TCRdb copy is restricted to in-frame clones and leaves out a portion. The table lists about 2,500,000 clones, approximately 94% of them singletons. This entry is derived from a study of shared clonotypes between healthy human individuals. Sample: naive CD4+ T cells sorted from blood. Stated subset: CD45RA+ positively selected. The sequence derives from a man aged 18 to 30 in good health. The rearrangement uses TRBV14 and TRBJ1-5; D gene uncertain. CDR3 sequence: CASSPDQPQHF. The CDR3 DNA reads TGTGCCAGCAGCCCAGATCAGCCCCAGCATTTT.